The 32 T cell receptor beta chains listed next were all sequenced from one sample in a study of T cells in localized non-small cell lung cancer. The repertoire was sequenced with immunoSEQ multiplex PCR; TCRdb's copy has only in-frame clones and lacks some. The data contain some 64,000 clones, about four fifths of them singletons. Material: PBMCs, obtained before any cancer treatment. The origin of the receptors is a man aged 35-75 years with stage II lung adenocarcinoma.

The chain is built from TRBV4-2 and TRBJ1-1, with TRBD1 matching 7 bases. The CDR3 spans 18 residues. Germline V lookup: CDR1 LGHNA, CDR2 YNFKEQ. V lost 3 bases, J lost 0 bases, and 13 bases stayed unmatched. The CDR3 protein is CASSQKWDRKTMNTEAFF. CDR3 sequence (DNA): TGTGCCAGCAGCCAGAAGTGGGACAGAAAAACTATGAACACTGAAGCTTTCTTT.

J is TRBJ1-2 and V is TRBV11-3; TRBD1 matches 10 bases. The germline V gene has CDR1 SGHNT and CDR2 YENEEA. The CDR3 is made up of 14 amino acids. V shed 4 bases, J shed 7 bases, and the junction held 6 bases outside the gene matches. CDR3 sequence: CASSSAGTGVGYTF. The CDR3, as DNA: TGTGCCAGCAGCTCCGCCGGGACAGGGGTTGGCTACACCTTC.

This CDR3 is CAISYTLDSSAEAFF. CDR3 nucleotide sequence: TGTGCCATCAGTTACACTTTGGACAGTTCAGCTGAAGCTTTCTTT. The chain is built from TRBV10-3 and TRBJ1-1; the D gene is possibly TRBD1 (6 bases). Germline V gene lookup returns CDR1 ENHRY and CDR2 SYGVKD. There are 15 residues in the CDR3. The V and J ends lost 5 bases and 6 bases respectively, with 19 bases between them.

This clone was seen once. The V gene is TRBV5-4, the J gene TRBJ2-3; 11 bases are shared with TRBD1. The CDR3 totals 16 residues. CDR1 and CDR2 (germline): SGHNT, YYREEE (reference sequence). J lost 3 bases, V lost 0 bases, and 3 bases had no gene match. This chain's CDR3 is CASSLAGTGGTDTQYF. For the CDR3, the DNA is TGTGCCAGCAGCTTGGCTGGGACAGGGGGAACAGATACGCAGTATTTT.

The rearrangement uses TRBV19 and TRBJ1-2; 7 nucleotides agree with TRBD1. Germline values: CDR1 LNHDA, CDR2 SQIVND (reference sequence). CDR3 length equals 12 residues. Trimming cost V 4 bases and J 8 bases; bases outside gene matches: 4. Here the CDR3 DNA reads TGTGCCAGTAGTACACGACAGGGAGGCTACACCTTC. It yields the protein CASSTRQGGYTF.

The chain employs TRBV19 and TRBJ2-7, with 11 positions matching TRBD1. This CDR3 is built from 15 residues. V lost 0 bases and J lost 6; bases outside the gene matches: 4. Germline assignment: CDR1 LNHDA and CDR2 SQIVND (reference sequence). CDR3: CASSIDGTGGREQYF. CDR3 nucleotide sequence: TGTGCCAGTAGTATAGACGGGACAGGGGGTCGCGAGCAGTACTTC. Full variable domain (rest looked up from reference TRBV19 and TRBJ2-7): DGGITQSPKYLFRKEGQNVTLSCEQNLNHDAMYWYRQDPGQGLRLIYYSQIVNDFQKGDIAEGYSVSREKKESFPLTVTSAQKNPTAFYLCASSIDGTGGREQYFGPGTRLTVT.

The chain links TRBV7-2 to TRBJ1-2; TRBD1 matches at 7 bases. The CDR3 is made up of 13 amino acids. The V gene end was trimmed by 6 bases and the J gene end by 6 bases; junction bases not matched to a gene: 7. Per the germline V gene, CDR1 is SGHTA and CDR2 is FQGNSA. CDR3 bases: TGTGCCAGCAGTCCGGACAGGAGAGATGGCTACACCTTC. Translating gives CASSPDRRDGYTF. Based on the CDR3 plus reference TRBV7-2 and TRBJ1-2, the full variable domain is GAGVSQSPSNKVTEKGKDVELRCDPISGHTALYWYRQSLGQGLEFLIYFQGNSAPDKSGLPSDRFSAERTGGSVSTLTIQRTQQEDSAVYLCASSPDRRDGYTFGSGTRLTVV.

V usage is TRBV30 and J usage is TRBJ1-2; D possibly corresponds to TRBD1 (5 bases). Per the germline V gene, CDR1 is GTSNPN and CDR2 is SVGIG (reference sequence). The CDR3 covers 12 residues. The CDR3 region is CAWGSYNYGYTF. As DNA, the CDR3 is TGTGCTTGGGGGTCGTATAACTATGGCTACACCTTC.

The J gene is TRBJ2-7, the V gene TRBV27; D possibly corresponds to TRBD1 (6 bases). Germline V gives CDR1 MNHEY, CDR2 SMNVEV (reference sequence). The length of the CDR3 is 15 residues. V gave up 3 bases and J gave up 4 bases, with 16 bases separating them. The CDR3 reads CASSLGGPRGYEQYF. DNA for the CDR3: TGTGCCAGCAGTTTGGGCGGTCCCAGGGGTTACGAGCAGTACTTC.

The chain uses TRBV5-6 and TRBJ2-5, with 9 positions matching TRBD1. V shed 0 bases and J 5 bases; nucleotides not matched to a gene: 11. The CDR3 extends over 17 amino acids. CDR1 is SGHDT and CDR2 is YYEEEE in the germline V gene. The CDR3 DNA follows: TGTGCCAGCAGCTTGGAGGGGTACAGGGGGCGCGGGGAGACCCAGTACTTC. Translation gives CASSLEGYRGRGETQYF.

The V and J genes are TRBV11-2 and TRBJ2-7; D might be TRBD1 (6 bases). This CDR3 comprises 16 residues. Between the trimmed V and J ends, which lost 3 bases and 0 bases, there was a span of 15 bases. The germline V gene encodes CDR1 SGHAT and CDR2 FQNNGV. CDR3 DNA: TGTGCCAGCAGCTTTGCTCTACAGGGCTCCTCCTACGAGCAGTACTTC. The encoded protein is CASSFALQGSSYEQYF.

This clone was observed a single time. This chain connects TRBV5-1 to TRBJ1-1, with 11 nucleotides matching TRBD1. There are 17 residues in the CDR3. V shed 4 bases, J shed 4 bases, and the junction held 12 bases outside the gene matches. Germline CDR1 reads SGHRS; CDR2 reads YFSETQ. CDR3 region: CASSSGQGAFGGTEAFF. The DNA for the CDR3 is TGCGCCAGCAGCAGTGGACAGGGGGCGTTCGGCGGCACTGAAGCTTTCTTT.

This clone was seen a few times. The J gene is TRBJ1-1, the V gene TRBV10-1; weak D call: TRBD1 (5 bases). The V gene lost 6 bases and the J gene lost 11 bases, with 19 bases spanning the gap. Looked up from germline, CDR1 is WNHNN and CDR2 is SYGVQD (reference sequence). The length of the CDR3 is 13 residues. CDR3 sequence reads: CASSLRGQGQAFF. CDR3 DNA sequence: TGCGCCAGCAGCCTCCGTGGTCAGGGTCAGGCTTTCTTT.

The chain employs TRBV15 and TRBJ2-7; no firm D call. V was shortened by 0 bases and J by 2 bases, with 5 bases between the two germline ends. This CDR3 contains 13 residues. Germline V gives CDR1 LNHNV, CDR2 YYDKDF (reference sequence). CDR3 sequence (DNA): TGTGCCACCAGCAGAGATACGACCTACGAGCAGTACTTC. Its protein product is CATSRDTTYEQYF. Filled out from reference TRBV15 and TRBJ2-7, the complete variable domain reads DAMVIQNPRYQVTQFGKPVTLSCSQTLNHNVMYWYQQKSSQAPKLLFHYYDKDFNNEADTPDNFQSRRPNTSFCFLDIRSPGLGDTAMYLCATSRDTTYEQYFGPGTRLTVT.

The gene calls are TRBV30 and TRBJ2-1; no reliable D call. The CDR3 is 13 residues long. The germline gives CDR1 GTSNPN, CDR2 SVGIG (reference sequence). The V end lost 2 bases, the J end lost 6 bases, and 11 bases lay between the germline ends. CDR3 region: CAWSPGPVNEQFF. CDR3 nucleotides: TGTGCCTGGAGTCCCGGACCAGTCAATGAGCAGTTCTTC.

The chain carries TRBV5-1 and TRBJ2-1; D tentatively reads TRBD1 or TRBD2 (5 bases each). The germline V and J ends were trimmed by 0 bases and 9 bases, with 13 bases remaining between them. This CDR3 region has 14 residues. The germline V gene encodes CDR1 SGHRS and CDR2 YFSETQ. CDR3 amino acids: CASSLGPPRGEQFF. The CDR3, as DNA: TGCGCCAGCAGCTTGGGACCGCCGAGGGGTGAGCAGTTCTTC. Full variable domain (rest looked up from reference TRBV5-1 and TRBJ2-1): KAGVTQTPRYLIKTRGQQVTLSCSPISGHRSVSWYQQTPGQGLQFLFEYFSETQRNKGNFPGRFSGRQFSNSRSEMNVSTLELGDSALYLCASSLGPPRGEQFFGPGTRLTVL.

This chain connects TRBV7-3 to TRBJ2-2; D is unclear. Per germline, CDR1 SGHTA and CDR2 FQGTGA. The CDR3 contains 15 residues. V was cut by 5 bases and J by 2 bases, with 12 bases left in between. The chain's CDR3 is CASSPPGLNTGELFF. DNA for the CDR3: TGTGCCAGCAGCCCCCCGGGTCTAAACACCGGGGAGCTGTTTTTT.

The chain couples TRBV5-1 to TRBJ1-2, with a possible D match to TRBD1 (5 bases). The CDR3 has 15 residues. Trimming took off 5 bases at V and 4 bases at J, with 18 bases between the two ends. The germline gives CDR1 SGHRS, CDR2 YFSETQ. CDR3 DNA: TGCGCCAGCAGTTACCGGGACCCAGCTCTCTATGGCTACACCTTC. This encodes CASSYRDPALYGYTF.

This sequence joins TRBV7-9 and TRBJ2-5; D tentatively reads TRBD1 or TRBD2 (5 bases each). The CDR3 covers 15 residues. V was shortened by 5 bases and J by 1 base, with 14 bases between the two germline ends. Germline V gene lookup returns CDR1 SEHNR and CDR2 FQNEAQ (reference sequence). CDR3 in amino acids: CASSLIGTAQETQYF. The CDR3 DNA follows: TGTGCCAGCAGCCTCATAGGGACGGCCCAAGAGACCCAGTACTTC. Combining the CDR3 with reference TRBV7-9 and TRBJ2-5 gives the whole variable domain DTGVSQNPRHKITKRGQNVTFRCDPISEHNRLYWYRQTLGQGPEFLTYFQNEAQLEKSRLLSDRFSAERPKGSFSTLEIQRTEQGDSAMYLCASSLIGTAQETQYFGPGTRLLVL.

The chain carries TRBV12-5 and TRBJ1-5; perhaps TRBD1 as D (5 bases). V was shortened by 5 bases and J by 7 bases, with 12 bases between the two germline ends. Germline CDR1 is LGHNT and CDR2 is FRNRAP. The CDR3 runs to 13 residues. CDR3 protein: CASGPGGGQPQHF. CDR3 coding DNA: TGTGCTAGTGGTCCCGGGGGGGGGCAGCCCCAGCATTTT.

As DNA, the CDR3 is TGTGCCACCAGCAGCGACAGGGTCTACGAGCAGTACTTC. Translating it yields CATSSDRVYEQYF. This chain connects TRBV15 to TRBJ2-7, with 7 nucleotides matching TRBD1. The V segment lost 3 bases and the J segment 3 bases; nucleotides outside the gene matches: 2. This CDR3 region has 13 residues. The germline gives CDR1 LNHNV, CDR2 YYDKDF (reference sequence).

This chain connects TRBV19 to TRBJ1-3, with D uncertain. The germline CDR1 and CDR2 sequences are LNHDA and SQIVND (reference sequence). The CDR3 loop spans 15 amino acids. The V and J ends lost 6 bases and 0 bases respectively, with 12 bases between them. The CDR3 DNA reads TGTGCCAGTAGCACAGACGGACTCTCTGGAAACACCATATATTTT. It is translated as CASSTDGLSGNTIYF.

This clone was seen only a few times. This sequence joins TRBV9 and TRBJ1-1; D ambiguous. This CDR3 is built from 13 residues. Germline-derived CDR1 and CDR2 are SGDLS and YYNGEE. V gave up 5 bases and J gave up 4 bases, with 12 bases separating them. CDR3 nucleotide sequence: TGTGCCAGCAGTGGAGGAGGGCCCACTGAAGCTTTCTTT. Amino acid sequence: CASSGGGPTEAFF.

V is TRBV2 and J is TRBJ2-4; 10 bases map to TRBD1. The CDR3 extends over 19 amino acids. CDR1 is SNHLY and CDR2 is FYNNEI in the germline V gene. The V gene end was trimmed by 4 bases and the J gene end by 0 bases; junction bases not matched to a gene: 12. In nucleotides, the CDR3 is TGTGCCAGCAGTGCCACGACAGGGGGCTCACCCTTAGCCAAAAACATTCAGTACTTC. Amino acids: CASSATTGGSPLAKNIQYF.

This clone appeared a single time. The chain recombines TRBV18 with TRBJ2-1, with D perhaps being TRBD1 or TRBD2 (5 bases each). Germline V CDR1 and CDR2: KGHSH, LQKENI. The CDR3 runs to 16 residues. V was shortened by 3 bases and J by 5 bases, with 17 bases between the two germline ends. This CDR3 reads CASSPGTGRLNNEQFF. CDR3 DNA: TGTGCCAGCTCACCGGGGACGGGCAGGCTTAACAATGAGCAGTTCTTC.

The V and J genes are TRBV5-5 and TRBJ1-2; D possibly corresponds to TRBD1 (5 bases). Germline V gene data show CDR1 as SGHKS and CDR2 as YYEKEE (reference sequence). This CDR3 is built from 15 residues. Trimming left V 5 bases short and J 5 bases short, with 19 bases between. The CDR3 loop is CASRPDGGGGYGYTF. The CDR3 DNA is TGTGCCAGCAGACCTGACGGGGGAGGTGGTTATGGCTACACCTTC.

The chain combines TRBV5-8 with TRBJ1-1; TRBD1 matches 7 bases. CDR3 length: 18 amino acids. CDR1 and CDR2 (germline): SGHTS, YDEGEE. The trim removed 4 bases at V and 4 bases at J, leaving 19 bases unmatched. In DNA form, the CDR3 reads TGTGCCAGCAGCCGTAAAAGGGAAGGGGGCGTGGTGGGCACTGAAGCTTTCTTT. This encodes CASSRKREGGVVGTEAFF.

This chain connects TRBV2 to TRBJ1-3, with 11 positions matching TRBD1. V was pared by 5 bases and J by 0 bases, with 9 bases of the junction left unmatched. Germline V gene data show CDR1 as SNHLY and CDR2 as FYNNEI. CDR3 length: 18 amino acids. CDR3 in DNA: TGTGCCAGCAGTCCCAGGACAGGGGGCCCCAGCTCTGGAAACACCATATATTTT. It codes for CASSPRTGGPSSGNTIYF.

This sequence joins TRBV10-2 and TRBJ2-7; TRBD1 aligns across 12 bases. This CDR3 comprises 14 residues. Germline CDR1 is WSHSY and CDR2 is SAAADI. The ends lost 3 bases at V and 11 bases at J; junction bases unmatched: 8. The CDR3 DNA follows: TGCGCCAGCAGTGATAGGGGACAGGGGGCTTCTAAGTACTTC. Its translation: CASSDRGQGASKYF.

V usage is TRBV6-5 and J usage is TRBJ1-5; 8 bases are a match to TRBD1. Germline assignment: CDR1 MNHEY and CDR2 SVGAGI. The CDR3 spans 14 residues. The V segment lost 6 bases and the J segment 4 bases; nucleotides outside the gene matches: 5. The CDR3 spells CASRATGGNQPQHF. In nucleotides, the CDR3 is TGTGCCAGCAGGGCCACAGGGGGGAATCAGCCCCAGCATTTT.

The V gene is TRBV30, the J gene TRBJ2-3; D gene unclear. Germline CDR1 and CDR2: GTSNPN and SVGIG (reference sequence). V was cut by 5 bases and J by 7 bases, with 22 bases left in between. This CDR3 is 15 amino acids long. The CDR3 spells CAWVRASVALNTQYF. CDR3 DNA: TGTGCCTGGGTCCGGGCAAGCGTAGCCTTAAATACGCAGTATTTT.

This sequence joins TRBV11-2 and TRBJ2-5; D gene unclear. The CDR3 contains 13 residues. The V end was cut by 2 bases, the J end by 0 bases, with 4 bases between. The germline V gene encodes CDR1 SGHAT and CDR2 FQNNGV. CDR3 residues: CASSLQYQETQYF. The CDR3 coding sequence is TGTGCCAGCAGCTTACAGTACCAAGAGACCCAGTACTTC. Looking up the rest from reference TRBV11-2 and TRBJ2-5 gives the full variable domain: EAGVAQSPRYKIIEKRQSVAFWCNPISGHATLYWYQQILGQGPKLLIQFQNNGVVDDSQLPKDRFSAERLKGVDSTLKIQPAKLEDSAVYLCASSLQYQETQYFGPGTRLLVL.